The present T cell receptor (beta chain) was sequenced within a study of T cells in Graves' hyperthyroidism and ophthalmopathy. Germline CDR1 MNHEY, CDR2 SVGEGT. The V end lost 0 bases, the J end lost 1 base, and 7 bases lay between the germline ends. The length of the CDR3 is 15 residues. Study outcomes and limitations: The model's output predicted ophthalmopathy at a median of about 6.5 months prior to onset.

What was amplified from RNA transcripts were TCR beta CDR3 regions. When the TCR CDR3 underwent first-round RT-PCR, the HTBI primer set was used. One entry per CDR3 protein, called by TCRdb with MiXCR from the multiplex PCR reads. The data contain roughly 740,000 distinct CDR3 sequences, about a sixth of them singletons. In the case of this clonotype: Its antigen is still unknown.

The chain couples TRBV6-2 or TRBV6-3 to TRBJ1-5; D is possibly TRBD1 (5 bases). Sequences were obtained from blood. The source of this sequence is a young man with Graves' hyperthyroidism. The CDR3, as DNA: TGTGCCAGCAGTTACTCGGGGGGAAGCAATCAGCCCCAGCATTTT. It translates to CASSYSGGSNQPQHF.